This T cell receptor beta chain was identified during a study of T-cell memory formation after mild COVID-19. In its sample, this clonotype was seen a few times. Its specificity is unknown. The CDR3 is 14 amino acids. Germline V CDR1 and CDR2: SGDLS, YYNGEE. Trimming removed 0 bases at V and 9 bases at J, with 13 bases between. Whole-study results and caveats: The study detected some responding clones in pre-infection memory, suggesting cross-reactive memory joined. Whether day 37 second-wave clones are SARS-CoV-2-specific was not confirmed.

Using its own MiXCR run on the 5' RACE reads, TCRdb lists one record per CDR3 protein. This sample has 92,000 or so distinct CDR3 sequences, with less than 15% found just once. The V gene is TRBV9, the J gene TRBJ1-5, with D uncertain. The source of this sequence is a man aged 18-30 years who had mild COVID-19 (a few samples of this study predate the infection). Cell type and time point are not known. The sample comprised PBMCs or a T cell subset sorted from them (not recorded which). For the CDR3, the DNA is TGTGCCAGCAGCGTAGGGGCCTCACTGGGGCCCCAGCATTTT. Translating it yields CASSVGASLGPQHF.